Following are 29 T cell receptor beta chains from one sample sequenced in a study of neurological immune-mediated disorders. TCRdb processed the 5' RACE reads anew with MiXCR; each CDR3 protein has one entry. The table lists 55,000 to 80,000 distinct CDR3 sequences, roughly 15% of them singletons, with 4.5% to 5.5% in the top ten. Sample time point: longitudinal time-point 1 (baseline). Sequenced input: PBMCs. Receptors were obtained from a female donor with HTLV-1-associated myelopathy (HAM/TSP).

Many counts were recorded for this clonotype. The junction departs from the called germline gene at one end, perhaps through a read error. The rearrangement links TRBV7-9 to TRBJ2-7, with D possibly called TRBD1 or TRBD2 (6 bases each). This CDR3 has 14 amino acids. Germline lookup yields CDR1 SEHNR and CDR2 FQNEAQ (reference sequence). As DNA, the CDR3 is TGTGCCAGCAGCACAACAAGGGGGGCGACCGAAAGCTGCTTC. It translates to CASSTTRGATESCF.

In this sample, this clonotype turned up many times. The rearrangement links TRBV10-3 to TRBJ2-7; 9 positions agree with TRBD1. Germline trimming cut 6 bases from V and 6 bases from J; bases unmatched to any gene: 12. This CDR3 is built from 15 residues. CDR1 and CDR2 from the germline V gene are ENHRY and SYGVKD. The CDR3 is CAIRISGQGESEQYF. CDR3 DNA: TGTGCCATCAGAATATCGGGACAGGGAGAAAGCGAGCAGTACTTC.

The chain combines TRBV12-3 or TRBV12-4 with TRBJ1-2, with D possibly TRBD1 on 6 matching bases. V lost 7 bases, J lost 1 base, and 10 bases lay in between. The CDR3 is made up of 13 amino acids. Written as DNA, the CDR3 is TGTGCCAGCATCCTGGACAGTAACTATGGCTACACCTTC. Protein sequence: CASILDSNYGYTF.

There are many counts of this clonotype. The chain couples TRBV10-3 to TRBJ1-6, with 11 bases lining up with TRBD1. The CDR3 spans 14 residues. Germline values: CDR1 ENHRY, CDR2 SYGVKD. The ends lost 4 bases at V and 8 bases at J; junction bases unmatched: 1. CDR3 DNA sequence: TGTGCCATCAGTGTGGGACAGGGGGATTCACCCCTCCACTTT. Protein: CAISVGQGDSPLHF.

This clonotype appeared many times. The CDR3 loop reads CSASLRGSSYEQYF. Here the CDR3 DNA reads TGCAGTGCTAGCCTGCGGGGGAGCTCCTACGAGCAGTACTTC. J is TRBJ2-7 and V is TRBV20-1; 7 nucleotides line up with TRBD2. The length of the CDR3 is 14 residues. Germline V CDR1 and CDR2: DFQATT, SNEGSKA (reference sequence). With 3 bases clipped from V and 0 bases from J, the junction kept 5 bases outside the gene matches.

This clonotype showed up many times. The rearrangement uses TRBV12-3 or TRBV12-4 and TRBJ2-3, with TRBD2 matching over 7 bases. Trimming cost V 6 bases and J 0 bases; bases outside gene matches: 6. The CDR3 is 15 amino acids. Here the CDR3 reads CASRYSGYSTDTQYF. The CDR3 bases are TGTGCCAGCAGATATAGCGGGTATAGCACAGATACGCAGTATTTT.

The sample holds many counts of this clonotype. The rearrangement joins TRBV5-1 to TRBJ2-3, with 8 positions matching TRBD2. The CDR3 is 12 amino acids. Per the germline V gene, CDR1 is SGHRS and CDR2 is YFSETQ. The V and J ends lost 6 bases and 5 bases, in that order; junction bases with no gene match: 2. The CDR3 is CASTREGDTQYF. CDR3 coding DNA: TGCGCCAGCACCCGGGAGGGAGATACGCAGTATTTT.

This clonotype was counted many times. This chain joins TRBV10-3 and TRBJ1-1; no reliable D call. The germline CDR1 and CDR2 sequences are ENHRY and SYGVKD. CDR3 size: 14 residues. Trimming removed 6 bases at V and 1 base at J, with 12 bases between. The CDR3 DNA reads TGTGCCATCAGCACCGCCCCTGCGAACACTGAAGCTTTCTTT. This gives the protein CAISTAPANTEAFF.

Many counts were recorded for this clonotype. The chain uses TRBV6-6 and TRBJ1-6; 8 bases agree with TRBD1. V shed 6 bases, J shed 14 bases, and the junction held 12 bases outside the gene matches. The length of the CDR3 is 14 residues. Germline V lookup: CDR1 MNHNY, CDR2 SVGAGI (reference sequence). CDR3 protein: CASSRTGQGAALHF. The CDR3 nucleotides read TGTGCCAGCAGCCGCACCGGGCAGGGGGCGGCCCTCCACTTT.

This clonotype has ten or more counts. V usage is TRBV18 and J usage is TRBJ2-3; D not resolved. The germline gives CDR1 KGHSH, CDR2 LQKENI. This CDR3 is 14 amino acids long. V shed 1 base and J shed 2 bases, with 7 bases lying between them. The CDR3 DNA reads as TGTGCCAGCTCACCACTCCAGTACACAGATACGCAGTATTTT. It translates to CASSPLQYTDTQYF.

This clonotype counts as medium-sized. V is TRBV7-8 and J is TRBJ2-5; either TRBD1 or TRBD2 may fit D (5 bases each). The CDR3 sequence is 15 residues long. Between the trimmed V and J ends, which lost 0 bases and 5 bases, there was a span of 13 bases. CDR1 and CDR2 (germline): SGHVS, FQNEAQ. CDR3: CASSLAGTRVETQYF. Written as DNA, the CDR3 is TGTGCCAGCAGCTTAGCTGGGACCCGCGTTGAGACCCAGTACTTC.

Worth noting for this clonotype: It may be a read error: a sequence one base away is much more abundant. V gene TRBV5-1 combines with J gene TRBJ2-7; 7 nucleotides agree with TRBD2. Per germline, CDR1 SGHRS and CDR2 YFSETQ. CDR3 length: 14 amino acids. J lost 6 bases, V lost 2 bases, and 8 bases had no gene match. As DNA, the CDR3 is TGCGCCAGCAGCTTATGGACTAGGGATGGCGAGCAGTACTTC. This encodes CASSLWTRDGEQYF.

This clonotype was observed many times. Written as DNA, the CDR3 is TGTGCCAGCAGTGACCCCCCTAGCCGAAACACCGGGGAGCTGTTTTTT. This sequence encodes CASSDPPSRNTGELFF. V usage is TRBV25-1 and J usage is TRBJ2-2; D is perhaps TRBD2 (5 bases). Trimming shortened V by 3 bases and J by 2 bases, and 13 bases separated the two germline ends. The CDR3 is made up of 16 amino acids. Germline CDR1 MGHDK, CDR2 SYGVNS.

This clonotype was seen many times. V gene TRBV7-2 combines with J gene TRBJ2-7; the D gene is possibly TRBD2 (5 bases). The germline V gene encodes CDR1 SGHTA and CDR2 FQGNSA. This CDR3 has 14 amino acids. Trimming stripped 4 bases from V and 3 bases from J, with 13 bases between. The CDR3 protein is CASSSDGGSYEQYF. DNA of the CDR3: TGTGCCAGCAGCTCGGACGGAGGAAGCTACGAGCAGTACTTC.

This clonotype was recorded many times. The J gene is TRBJ2-7, the V gene TRBV28; no definite D call. With 2 bases removed from V and 4 bases from J, the gap between germline ends came to 6 bases. The germline V gene has CDR1 MDHEN and CDR2 SYDVKM. The CDR3 runs to 12 residues. For the CDR3, the DNA is TGTGCCAGCAGTTTAAAGGGATACGAGCAGTACTTC. It specifies CASSLKGYEQYF.

The chain recombines TRBV11-3 with TRBJ1-1, with no clear D. From germline, CDR1 is SGHNT and CDR2 YENEEA. Trimming removed 0 bases at V and 0 bases at J, with 11 bases between. The CDR3 sequence is 16 residues long. The chain's CDR3 is CASSLDMSRLNTEAFF. CDR3 DNA sequence: TGTGCCAGCAGCTTAGATATGAGCCGGTTGAACACTGAAGCTTTCTTT.

The table lists this clonotype with many counts. J is TRBJ1-1 and V is TRBV24-1; TRBD1 matches 8 bases. Germline V gene sequence: CDR1 KGHDR, CDR2 SFDVKD. The CDR3 length is 15 residues. V was clipped by 6 bases and J by 5 bases; unmatched bases: 10. The DNA for the CDR3 is TGTGCCACCAGTCCAACGACAGGGGAAAGGACTGAAGCTTTCTTT. It specifies CATSPTTGERTEAFF.

This clonotype was counted ten times or more. J is TRBJ1-1 and V is TRBV5-1; D is unclear. The ends were cut back, 0 bases at V and 8 bases at J, with 14 bases in the middle. Germline CDR1 reads SGHRS; CDR2 reads YFSETQ. CDR3 length equals 14 residues. The CDR3 DNA follows: TGCGCCAGCAGCTTGGATGGCTCAACGCGGGAAGCTTTCTTT. It codes for CASSLDGSTREAFF.

This clonotype was detected ten times or more. This chain uses TRBV7-3 with TRBJ1-6; no reliable D call. There are 15 residues in the CDR3. Germline CDR1 is SGHTA and CDR2 is FQGTGA. V shed 0 bases and J shed 9 bases, with 12 bases lying between them. The CDR3 reads CASSLTPGLTSPLHF. CDR3 nucleotides: TGTGCCAGCAGCTTAACGCCAGGCCTGACTTCACCCCTCCACTTT.

This clonotype came up many times. The CDR3 reads CASSLGASRMNTEAFF. DNA of the CDR3: TGCGCCAGCAGCTTGGGGGCCAGCAGGATGAACACTGAAGCTTTCTTT. The chain couples TRBV5-1 to TRBJ1-1; D call uncertain. CDR3 length equals 16 residues. Germline loops: CDR1 SGHRS, CDR2 YFSETQ. V dropped 0 bases and J dropped 0 bases, with 12 bases sitting between them. Based on the CDR3 plus reference TRBV5-1 and TRBJ1-1, the full variable domain is KAGVTQTPRYLIKTRGQQVTLSCSPISGHRSVSWYQQTPGQGLQFLFEYFSETQRNKGNFPGRFSGRQFSNSRSEMNVSTLELGDSALYLCASSLGASRMNTEAFFGQGTRLTVV.

This clonotype showed up many times. The chain couples TRBV7-9 to TRBJ2-7, with 11 bases aligning to TRBD2. CDR3 length equals 16 residues. V lost 5 bases and J lost 1; bases outside the gene matches: 7. CDR1 and CDR2 (germline): SEHNR, FQNEAQ (reference sequence). The CDR3: CASSQLAGGSSYEQYF. The CDR3 DNA sequence: TGTGCCAGCAGCCAGCTAGCGGGGGGATCATCCTACGAGCAGTACTTC.

This clonotype was seen repeatedly, ten times or more. The chain joins TRBV29-1 to TRBJ1-1, with 7 bases lining up with TRBD1. This CDR3 contains 12 residues. Germline V gene data show CDR1 as SQVTM and CDR2 as ANQGSEA. V lost 7 bases and J lost 5; bases outside the gene matches: 7. The CDR3 spells CSGQDRTTEAFF. CDR3 nucleotide sequence: TGCAGCGGGCAGGACAGGACGACTGAAGCTTTCTTT.

This clonotype was counted many times. The chain is built from TRBV5-1 and TRBJ2-7, with 9 bases aligning to TRBD1. CDR3 length: 16 residues. V lost 3 bases to trimming and J lost 0 bases; unmatched junction nucleotides: 7. CDR1 and CDR2 (germline): SGHRS, YFSETQ. The CDR3 loop reads CASSSAPGQGSYEQYF. DNA for the CDR3: TGCGCCAGCAGCTCTGCCCCGGGACAGGGCTCCTACGAGCAGTACTTC.

This clonotype was observed at least ten times. The gene calls are TRBV12-3 or TRBV12-4 and TRBJ1-2; D is uncertain. CDR3 length: 14 amino acids. With 4 bases removed from V and 8 bases from J, the gap between germline ends came to 17 bases. In DNA form, the CDR3 reads TGTGCCAGCAGTTCCGGACCCTACCCTACCGGCTACACCTTC. Protein sequence: CASSSGPYPTGYTF.

This clonotype was counted ten times or more. The CDR3 DNA follows: TGCGCCAGCAGCCAAGTTGCCAGTTCCTACGAGCAGTACTTC. It specifies CASSQVASSYEQYF. The gene calls are TRBV4-1 and TRBJ2-7; D is ambiguous. Germline CDR1 MGHRA, CDR2 YSYEKL. This CDR3 has 14 residues. Trimming took off 1 base at V and 1 base at J, with 8 bases between the two ends.

This clonotype was found many times. The chain links TRBV5-6 to TRBJ2-7, with TRBD1 identical over 8 bases. The CDR3 is 15 amino acids. Germline CDR1 reads SGHDT; CDR2 reads YYEEEE. V shed 0 bases and J 5 bases; nucleotides not matched to a gene: 7. In DNA form, the CDR3 reads TGTGCCAGCAGCTTGGTAGCAGGGGGCCAGAACGAGCAGTACTTC. Translating it yields CASSLVAGGQNEQYF.

The table lists this clonotype with many counts. This sequence joins TRBV11-2 and TRBJ2-1; 9 positions match TRBD2. The V and J ends lost 4 bases and 8 bases, in that order; junction bases with no gene match: 18. CDR1 SGHAT and CDR2 FQNNGV come from the germline V gene. This CDR3 has 18 residues. The CDR3 is CASSSQGGGGWGHYEQFF. DNA of the CDR3: TGTGCCAGCAGCTCCCAAGGCGGGGGGGGCTGGGGTCACTATGAGCAGTTCTTC.

This clonotype is termed medium-sized. V and J are TRBV24-1 and TRBJ1-5; D possibly corresponds to TRBD1 (5 bases). V was pared by 5 bases and J by 4 bases, with 14 bases between. The V gene's germline CDR1 is KGHDR and CDR2 SFDVKD. This CDR3 has 15 amino acids. CDR3 bases: TGTGCCACCAGTGTTGGTCAGGGTTTGAATCAGCCCCAGCATTTT. Translating gives CATSVGQGLNQPQHF.

The sample holds many counts of this clonotype. This chain connects TRBV7-3 to TRBJ2-7; D might be TRBD1 or TRBD2, each matching 5 bases. The CDR3 sequence is 13 residues long. The germline V gene encodes CDR1 SGHTA and CDR2 FQGTGA. The V and J ends lost 5 bases and 3 bases respectively, with 11 bases between them. CDR3 amino acids: CASSPGRHYEQYF. The CDR3 DNA reads TGTGCCAGCAGCCCGGGACGGCACTACGAGCAGTACTTC.